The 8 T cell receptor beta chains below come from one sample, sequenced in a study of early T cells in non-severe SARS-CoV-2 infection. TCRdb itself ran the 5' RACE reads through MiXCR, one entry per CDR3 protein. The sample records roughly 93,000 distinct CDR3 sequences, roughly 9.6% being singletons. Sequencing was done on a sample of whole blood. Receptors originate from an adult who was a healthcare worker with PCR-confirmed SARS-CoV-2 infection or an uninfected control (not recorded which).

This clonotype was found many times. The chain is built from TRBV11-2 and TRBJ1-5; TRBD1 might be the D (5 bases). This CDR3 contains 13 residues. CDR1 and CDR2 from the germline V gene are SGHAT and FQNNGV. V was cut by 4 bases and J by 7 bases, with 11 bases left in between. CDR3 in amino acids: CASSWTGGQPQHF. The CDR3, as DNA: TGTGCCAGCAGCTGGACGGGGGGGCAGCCCCAGCATTTT.

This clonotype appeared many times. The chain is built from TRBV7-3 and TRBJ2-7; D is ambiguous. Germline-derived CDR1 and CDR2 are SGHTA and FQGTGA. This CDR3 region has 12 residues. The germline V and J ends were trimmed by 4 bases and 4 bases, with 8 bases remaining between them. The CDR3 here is CASSSYKYEQYF. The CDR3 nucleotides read TGTGCCAGCAGCTCCTACAAATACGAGCAGTACTTC.

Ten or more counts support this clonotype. The CDR3 nucleotides are TGCAGTGCTTCAACTAGCTACGAGCAGTACTTC. Amino acid sequence: CSASTSYEQYF. This chain joins TRBV20-1 and TRBJ2-7, with a weak D call TRBD2 (5 bases). There are 11 residues in the CDR3. Trimming shortened V by 5 bases and J by 3 bases, and 8 bases separated the two germline ends. CDR1 is DFQATT, CDR2 SNEGSKA, per germline (reference sequence).

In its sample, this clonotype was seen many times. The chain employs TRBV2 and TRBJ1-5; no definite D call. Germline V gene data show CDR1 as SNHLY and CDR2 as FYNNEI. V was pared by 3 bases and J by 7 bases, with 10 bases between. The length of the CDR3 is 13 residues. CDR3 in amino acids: CASSDLDGQPQHF. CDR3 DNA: TGTGCCAGCAGTGACCTAGACGGACAGCCCCAGCATTTT.

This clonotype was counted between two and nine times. The DNA of the CDR3 is TGCGCCAGCAGCCGAGAGGGACAGGGACGGGAGCAGTACTTC. This encodes CASSREGQGREQYF. This chain connects TRBV4-1 to TRBJ2-7; 9 bases are shared with TRBD1. Germline V gives CDR1 MGHRA, CDR2 YSYEKL. The CDR3 spans 14 residues. Trimming at V came to 4 bases and at J to 7 bases, leaving 8 bases not matched to a gene.

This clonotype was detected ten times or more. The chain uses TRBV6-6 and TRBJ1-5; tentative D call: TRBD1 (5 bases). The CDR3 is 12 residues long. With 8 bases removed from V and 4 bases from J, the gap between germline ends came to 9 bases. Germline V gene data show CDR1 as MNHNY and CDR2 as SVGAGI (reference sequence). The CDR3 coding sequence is TGTGCCAGCCGGGGGTTAAATCAGCCCCAGCATTTT. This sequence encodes CASRGLNQPQHF.

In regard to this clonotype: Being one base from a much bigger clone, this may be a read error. CDR3 nucleotide sequence: TGCAGTGCTGCCCACACACTGAACACTGAAGCTTTCTTT. This translates into CSAAHTLNTEAFF. The chain combines TRBV20-1 with TRBJ1-1, with D hard to call. In germline, CDR1 is DFQATT, CDR2 SNEGSKA (reference sequence). The CDR3 runs to 13 residues. The V end lost 5 bases, the J end lost 0 bases, and 10 bases lay between the germline ends.

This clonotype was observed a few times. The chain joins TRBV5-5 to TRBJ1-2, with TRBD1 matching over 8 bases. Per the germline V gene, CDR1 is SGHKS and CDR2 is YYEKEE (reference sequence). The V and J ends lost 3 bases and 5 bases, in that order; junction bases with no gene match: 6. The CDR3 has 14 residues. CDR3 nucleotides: TGTGCCAGCAGCTACTACGACAGGGGATATGGCTACACCTTC. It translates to CASSYYDRGYGYTF.